This T cell receptor beta chain is drawn from a study of blood T cells in healthy people across ages. General study findings and limits: The long-lived group displayed more naive CD4+ cells, plus higher diversity, than the aged donors did. PBMCs went unsorted, and a conclusive naive versus antigen-experienced comparison was therefore prevented.

The second PCR ran about 6 to 11 cycles with a sample-barcoded 5' primer and J-beta primers. TCRdb re-analysed the 5' RACE reads in MiXCR, keeping a single row per CDR3 protein. Here the sample spans about 1.8 million distinct CDR3 sequences, about 49% being singletons. This clonotype was found once. Its target is unknown. Researchers isolated at least 7 million PBMCs per sample. Total RNA extraction produced at least 5.5 micrograms (per sample) for the study. This CDR3 has 14 residues. CDR1 and CDR2 (germline): SGHTA, FQGNSA. The sample comprised blood. This TCR derives from a woman aged 40 to 55 in good health. J is TRBJ2-5 and V is TRBV7-2; D may be TRBD2 (5 bases). The end of the DNA is better explained by TRBJ2-7, so the J call may be wrong. CDR3 region: CASSLVSPRGEQYF. The CDR3 bases are TGTGCCAGCAGCTTAGTCTCCCCTCGGGGCGAGCAGTACTTC.